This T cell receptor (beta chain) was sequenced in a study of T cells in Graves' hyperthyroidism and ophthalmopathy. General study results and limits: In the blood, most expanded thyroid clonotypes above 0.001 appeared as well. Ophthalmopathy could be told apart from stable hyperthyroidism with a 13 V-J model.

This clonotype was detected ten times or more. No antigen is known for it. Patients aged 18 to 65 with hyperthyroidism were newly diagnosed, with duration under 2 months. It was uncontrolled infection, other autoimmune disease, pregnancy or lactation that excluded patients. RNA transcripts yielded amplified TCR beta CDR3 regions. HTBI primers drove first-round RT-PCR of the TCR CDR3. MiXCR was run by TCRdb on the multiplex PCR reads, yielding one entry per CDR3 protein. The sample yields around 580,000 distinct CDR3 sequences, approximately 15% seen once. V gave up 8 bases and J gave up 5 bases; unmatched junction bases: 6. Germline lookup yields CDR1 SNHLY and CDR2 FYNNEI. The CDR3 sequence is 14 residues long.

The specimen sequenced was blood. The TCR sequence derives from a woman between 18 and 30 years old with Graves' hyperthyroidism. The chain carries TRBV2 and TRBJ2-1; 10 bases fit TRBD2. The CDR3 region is CASRRGLADNEQFF. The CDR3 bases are TGTGCCAGCCGCCGCGGACTAGCGGACAATGAGCAGTTCTTC.